This T cell receptor (beta chain) was sequenced during a study of blood T cell repertoires in COVID-19. Study-level information: The samples span acute and convalescent COVID-19 from the United States, Italy and Spain. Sources were T cells, B-cell-depleted T cells, or PBMCs; the material itself was cDNA or gDNA.

The authors' processing: Counts of nucleated cells, estimated from reference gene primer amplification, were obtained. Method: immunoSEQ multiplex PCR; TCRdb's copy keeps in-frame clones and lacks some. The V and J calls and the clone size are those of that table, but D and trimming were determined from the DNA. The table records about 300,000 clones, about 91% of them present only once. While infection was still active, Seattle patients were enrolled and then followed longitudinally. This clone was observed once. CDR3 length: 14 amino acids. Trimming took off 4 bases at V and 5 bases at J, with 14 bases between the two ends. Germline CDR1 SEHNR, CDR2 FQNEAQ (reference sequence).

The sequenced material came from peripheral blood. The chain links TRBV7-9 to TRBJ1-1; a weak D match, TRBD1 (6 bases). The clonotype originates from a woman aged 25 to 45 with COVID-19, enrolled during active disease. CDR3 nucleotide sequence: TGTGCCAGCAGCTCCCTACAGGGAGGGACTGAAGCTTTCTTT. This translates into CASSSLQGGTEAFF.